This T cell receptor beta chain was recorded in a study of blood T cell repertoires in COVID-19. Study background: The study drew acute and convalescent COVID-19 samples from the United States, Italy and Spain.

The CDR3 sequence is 14 residues long. V was shortened by 4 bases and J by 0 bases, with 6 bases between the two germline ends. Germline assignment: CDR1 SGHAT and CDR2 FQNNGV. Original methodology: Estimation of nucleated cell counts was performed using reference gene primer amplification. TCRdb keeps only in-frame clones here, not all; method: immunoSEQ multiplex PCR. V and J calls and clone size come straight from that table; D and trimming were deduced from the DNA. This sample carries some 180,000 clones, roughly four fifths of them seen once, and the ten largest clones take around 2.7%. The chain combines TRBV11-2 with TRBJ1-4; D perhaps matches TRBD1 (6 bases). Material: peripheral blood. This receptor was obtained from an elderly woman with COVID-19, enrolled during active disease. The CDR3 sequence is CASSSGATNEKLFF. CDR3 in DNA: TGTGCCAGCAGCTCAGGGGCAACTAATGAAAAACTGTTTTTT.